Sequencing of this T cell receptor (beta chain) was carried out in a study of PD-1 blockade in classical Hodgkin lymphoma. Broader study findings: Baseline TCR diversity was reportedly lower in newly diagnosed patients than healthy donors.

With respect to this clone: What it recognizes is unknown. The junction departs from germline at one end; a sequencing error may be responsible.

The CDR3 loop spans 13 amino acids. CDR1 and CDR2 (germline): SGHTS, YDEGEE. TCRdb's copy holds only in-frame clones and misses some; the assay was immunoSEQ multiplex PCR. The profile shows some 70,000 clones, over 90% of them singletons. As for time point: newly diagnosed, previously untreated cHL patient sample. The chain uses TRBV5-8 and TRBJ2-3; the D call may be TRBD1 or TRBD2 (5 bases each). The material sequenced was peripheral blood mononuclear cells (PBMCs). The receptor comes from a human donor with classical Hodgkin lymphoma. The CDR3 DNA sequence: TGTGCCAGCAGGGGACGGACCGGGACCCGTCTGCATTTT. Residues: CASRGRTGTRLHF.